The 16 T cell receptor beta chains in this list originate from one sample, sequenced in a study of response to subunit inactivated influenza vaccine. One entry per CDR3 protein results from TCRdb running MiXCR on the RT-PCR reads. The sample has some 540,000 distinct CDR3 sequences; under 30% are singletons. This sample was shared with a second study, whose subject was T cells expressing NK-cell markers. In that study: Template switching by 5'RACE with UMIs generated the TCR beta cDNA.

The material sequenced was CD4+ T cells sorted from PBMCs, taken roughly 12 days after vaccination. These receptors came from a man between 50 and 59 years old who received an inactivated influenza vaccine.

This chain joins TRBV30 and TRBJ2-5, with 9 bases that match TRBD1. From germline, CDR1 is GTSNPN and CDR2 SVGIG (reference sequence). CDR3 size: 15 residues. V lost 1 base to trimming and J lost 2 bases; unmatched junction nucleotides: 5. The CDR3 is CAWSGRDRAQETQYF. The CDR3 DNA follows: TGTGCCTGGAGTGGCCGGGACAGGGCACAAGAGACCCAGTACTTC.

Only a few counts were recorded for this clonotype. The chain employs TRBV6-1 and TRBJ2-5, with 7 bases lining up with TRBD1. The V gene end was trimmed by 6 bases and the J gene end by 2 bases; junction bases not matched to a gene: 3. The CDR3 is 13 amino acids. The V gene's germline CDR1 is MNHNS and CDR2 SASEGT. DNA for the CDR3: TGTGCCAGCAGAACAGGGGTTCAAGAGACCCAGTACTTC. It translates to CASRTGVQETQYF.

The CDR3 loop reads CASSSGQDRNYGYTF. The CDR3 bases are TGCGCCAGCAGCTCAGGACAGGATAGAAACTATGGCTACACCTTC. The rearrangement links TRBV5-1 to TRBJ1-2; 7 bases align to TRBD1. The CDR3 is 15 amino acids. V shed 3 bases, J shed 2 bases, and the junction held 7 bases outside the gene matches. CDR1 SGHRS and CDR2 YFSETQ come from the germline V gene.

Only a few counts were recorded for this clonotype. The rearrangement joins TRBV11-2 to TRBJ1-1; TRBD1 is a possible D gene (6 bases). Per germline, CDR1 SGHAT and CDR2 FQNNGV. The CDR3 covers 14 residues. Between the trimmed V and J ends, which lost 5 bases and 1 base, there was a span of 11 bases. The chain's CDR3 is CASSRLQGNTEAFF. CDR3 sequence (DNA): TGTGCCAGCAGCCGTTTACAGGGGAACACTGAAGCTTTCTTT.

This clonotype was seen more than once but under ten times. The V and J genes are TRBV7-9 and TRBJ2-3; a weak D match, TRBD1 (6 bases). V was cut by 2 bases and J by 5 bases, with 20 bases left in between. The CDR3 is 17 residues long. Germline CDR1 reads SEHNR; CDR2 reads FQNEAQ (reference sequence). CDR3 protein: CASSLLGGRGFGDTQYF. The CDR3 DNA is TGTGCCAGCAGCTTACTGGGCGGCAGGGGATTTGGAGATACGCAGTATTTT. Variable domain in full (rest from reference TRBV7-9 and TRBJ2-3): DTGVSQNPRHKITKRGQNVTFRCDPISEHNRLYWYRQTLGQGPEFLTYFQNEAQLEKSRLLSDRFSAERPKGSFSTLEIQRTEQGDSAMYLCASSLLGGRGFGDTQYFGPGTRLTVL.

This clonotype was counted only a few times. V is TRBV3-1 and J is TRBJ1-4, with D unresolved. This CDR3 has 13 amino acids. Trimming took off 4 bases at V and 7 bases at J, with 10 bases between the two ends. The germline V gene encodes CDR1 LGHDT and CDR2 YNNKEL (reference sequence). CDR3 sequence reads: CASSPLFGEKLFF. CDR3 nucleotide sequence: TGTGCCAGCAGCCCCCTCTTCGGTGAAAAACTGTTTTTT.

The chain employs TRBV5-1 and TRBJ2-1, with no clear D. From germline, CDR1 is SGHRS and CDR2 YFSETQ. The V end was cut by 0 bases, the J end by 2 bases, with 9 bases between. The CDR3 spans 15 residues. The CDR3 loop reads CASSLAAVPYNEQFF. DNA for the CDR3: TGCGCCAGCAGCTTGGCCGCGGTTCCCTACAATGAGCAGTTCTTC.

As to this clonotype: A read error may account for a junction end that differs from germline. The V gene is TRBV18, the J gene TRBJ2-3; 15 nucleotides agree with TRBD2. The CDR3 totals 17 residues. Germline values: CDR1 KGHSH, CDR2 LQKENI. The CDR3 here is CASSPPGLAGGTDTQYF. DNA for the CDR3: TGCGCCAGCAGCCCTCCGGGACTAGCGGGAGGCACGGATACGCAGTATTTT.

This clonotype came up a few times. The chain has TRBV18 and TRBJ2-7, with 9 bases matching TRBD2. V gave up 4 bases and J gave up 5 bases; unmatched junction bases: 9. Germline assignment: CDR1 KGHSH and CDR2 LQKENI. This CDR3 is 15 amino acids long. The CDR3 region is CASSLIAGAGDEQYF. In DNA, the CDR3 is TGTGCCAGCTCACTAATAGCGGGAGCCGGGGACGAGCAGTACTTC.

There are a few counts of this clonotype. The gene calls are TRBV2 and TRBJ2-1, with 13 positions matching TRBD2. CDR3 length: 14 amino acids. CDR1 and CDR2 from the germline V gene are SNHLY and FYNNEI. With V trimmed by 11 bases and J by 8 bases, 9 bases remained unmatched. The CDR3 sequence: CAAQLAGGSYEQFF. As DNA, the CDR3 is TGTGCCGCGCAACTAGCGGGGGGGTCGTATGAGCAGTTCTTC. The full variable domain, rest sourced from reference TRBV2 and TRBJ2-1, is EPEVTQTPSHQVTQMGQEVILRCVPISNHLYFYWYRQILGQKVEFLVSFYNNEISEKSEIFDDQFSVERPDGSNFTLKIRSTKLEDSAMYFCAAQLAGGSYEQFFGPGTRLTVL.

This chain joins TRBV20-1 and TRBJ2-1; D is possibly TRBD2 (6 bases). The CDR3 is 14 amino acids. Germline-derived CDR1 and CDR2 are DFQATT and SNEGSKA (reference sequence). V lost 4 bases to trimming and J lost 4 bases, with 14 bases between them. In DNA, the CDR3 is TGCAGTGCTACTGTCGGCGGGGATTACAATGAGCAGTTCTTC. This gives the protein CSATVGGDYNEQFF.

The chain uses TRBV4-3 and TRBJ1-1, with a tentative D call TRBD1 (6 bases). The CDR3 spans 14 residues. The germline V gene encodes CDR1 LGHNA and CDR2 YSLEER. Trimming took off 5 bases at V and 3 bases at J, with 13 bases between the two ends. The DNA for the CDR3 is TGCGCCAGCAGCTCACAGGGAAGATACACTGAAGCTTTCTTT. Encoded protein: CASSSQGRYTEAFF.

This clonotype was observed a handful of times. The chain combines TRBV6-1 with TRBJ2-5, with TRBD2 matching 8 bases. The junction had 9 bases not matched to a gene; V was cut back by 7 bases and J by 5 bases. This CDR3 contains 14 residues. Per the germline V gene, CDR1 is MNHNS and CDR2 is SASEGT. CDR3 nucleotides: TGTGCCAGCACAGAACCCGGGGGGGTGGAGACCCAGTACTTC. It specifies CASTEPGGVETQYF.

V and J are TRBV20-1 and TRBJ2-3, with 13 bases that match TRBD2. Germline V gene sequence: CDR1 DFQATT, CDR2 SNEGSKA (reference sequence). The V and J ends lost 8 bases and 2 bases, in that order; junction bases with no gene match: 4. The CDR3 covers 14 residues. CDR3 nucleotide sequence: TGCAGTAAACTAGCGGGGGGGTTCACAGATACGCAGTATTTT. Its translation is CSKLAGGFTDTQYF.

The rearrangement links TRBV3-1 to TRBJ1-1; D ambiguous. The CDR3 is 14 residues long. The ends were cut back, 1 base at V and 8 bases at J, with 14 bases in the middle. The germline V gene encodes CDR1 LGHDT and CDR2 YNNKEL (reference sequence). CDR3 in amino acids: CASSQGVGRREAFF. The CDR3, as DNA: TGTGCCAGCAGCCAAGGAGTAGGCCGGAGGGAAGCTTTCTTT.

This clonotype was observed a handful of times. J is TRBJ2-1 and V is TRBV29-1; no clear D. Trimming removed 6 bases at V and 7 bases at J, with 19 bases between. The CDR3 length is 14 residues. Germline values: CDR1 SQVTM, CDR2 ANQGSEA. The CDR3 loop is CSVISTRRGNEQFF. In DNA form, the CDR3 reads TGCAGCGTCATAAGCACGCGGCGTGGTAATGAGCAGTTCTTC.